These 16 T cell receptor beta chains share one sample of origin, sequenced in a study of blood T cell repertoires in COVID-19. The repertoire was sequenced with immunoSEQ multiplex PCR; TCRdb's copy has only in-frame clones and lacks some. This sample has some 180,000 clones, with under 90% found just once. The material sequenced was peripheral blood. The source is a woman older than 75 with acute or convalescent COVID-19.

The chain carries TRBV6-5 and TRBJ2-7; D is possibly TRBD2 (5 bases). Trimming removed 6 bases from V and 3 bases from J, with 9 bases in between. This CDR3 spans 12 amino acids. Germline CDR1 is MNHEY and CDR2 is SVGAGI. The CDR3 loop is CASSQEGYEQYF. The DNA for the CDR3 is TGTGCCAGCAGCCAAGAGGGCTACGAGCAGTACTTC.

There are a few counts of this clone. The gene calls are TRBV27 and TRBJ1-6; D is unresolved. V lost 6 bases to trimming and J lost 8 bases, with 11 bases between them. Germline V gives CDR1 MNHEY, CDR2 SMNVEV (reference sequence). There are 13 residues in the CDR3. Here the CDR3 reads CASRSGEHSPLHF. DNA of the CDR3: TGTGCCAGCAGATCGGGAGAACATTCACCCCTCCACTTT.

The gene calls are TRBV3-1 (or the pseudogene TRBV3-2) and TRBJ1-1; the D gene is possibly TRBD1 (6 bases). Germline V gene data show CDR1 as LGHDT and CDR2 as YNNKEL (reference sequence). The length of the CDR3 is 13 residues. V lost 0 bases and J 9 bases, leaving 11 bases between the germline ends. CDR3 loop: CASSQDLGAQAFF. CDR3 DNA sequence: TGTGCCAGCAGCCAAGATTTGGGGGCGCAAGCTTTCTTT.

For the CDR3, the DNA is TGTGCCAGCAGTTACTCGATGGTGGCAGGGGGAACTGAAGCTTTCTTT. Amino acids: CASSYSMVAGGTEAFF. V gene TRBV6-5 combines with J gene TRBJ1-1, with 7 positions matching TRBD1. Per the germline V gene, CDR1 is MNHEY and CDR2 is SVGAGI. This CDR3 contains 16 residues. The J segment lost 5 bases and the V segment lost 0 bases, leaving 9 bases of the junction unmatched.

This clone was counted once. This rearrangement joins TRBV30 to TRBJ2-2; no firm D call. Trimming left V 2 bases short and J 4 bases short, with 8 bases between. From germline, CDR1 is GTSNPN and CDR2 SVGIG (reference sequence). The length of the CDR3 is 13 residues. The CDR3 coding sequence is TGTGCCTGGAGTCGGAGTGGCACCGGGGAGCTGTTTTTT. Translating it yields CAWSRSGTGELFF. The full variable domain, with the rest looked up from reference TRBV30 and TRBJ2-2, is SQTIHQWPATLVQPVGSPLSLECTVEGTSNPNLYWYRQAAGRGLQLLFYSVGIGQISSEVPQNLSASRPQDRQFILSSKKLLLSDSGFYLCAWSRSGTGELFFGEGSRLTVL.

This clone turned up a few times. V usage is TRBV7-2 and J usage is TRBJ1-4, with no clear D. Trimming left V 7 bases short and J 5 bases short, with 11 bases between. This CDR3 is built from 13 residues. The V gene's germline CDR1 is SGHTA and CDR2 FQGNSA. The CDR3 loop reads CASKGGSNEKLFF. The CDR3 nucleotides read TGTGCCAGCAAGGGAGGGTCAAATGAAAAACTGTTTTTT.

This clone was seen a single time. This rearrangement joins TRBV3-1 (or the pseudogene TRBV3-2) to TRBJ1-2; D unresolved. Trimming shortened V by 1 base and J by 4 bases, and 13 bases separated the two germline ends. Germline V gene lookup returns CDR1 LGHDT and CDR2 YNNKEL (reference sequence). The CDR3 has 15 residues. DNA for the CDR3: TGTGCCAGCAGCCAAGGTTCCTCAGGCGCCTATGGCTACACCTTC. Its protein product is CASSQGSSGAYGYTF.

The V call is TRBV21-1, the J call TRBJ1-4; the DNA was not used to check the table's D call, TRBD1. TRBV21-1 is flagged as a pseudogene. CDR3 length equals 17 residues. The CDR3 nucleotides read TGTGCCAGCAGCAAAAGGAGGAAGGGGACAGGAGCTGAAAAACTGTTTTTT. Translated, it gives CASSKRRKGTGAEKLFF.

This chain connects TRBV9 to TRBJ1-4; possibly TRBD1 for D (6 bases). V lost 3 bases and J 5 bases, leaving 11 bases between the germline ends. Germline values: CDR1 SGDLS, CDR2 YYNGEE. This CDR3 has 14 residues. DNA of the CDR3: TGTGCCAGCAGCGCGACAGGCGGGAATGAAAAACTGTTTTTT. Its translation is CASSATGGNEKLFF.

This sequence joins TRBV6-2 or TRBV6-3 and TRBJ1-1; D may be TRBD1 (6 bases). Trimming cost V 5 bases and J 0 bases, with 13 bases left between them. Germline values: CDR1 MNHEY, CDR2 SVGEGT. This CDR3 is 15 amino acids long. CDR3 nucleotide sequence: TGTGCCAGCAGTCTTCAAGGACAGATGAACACTGAAGCTTTCTTT. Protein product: CASSLQGQMNTEAFF.

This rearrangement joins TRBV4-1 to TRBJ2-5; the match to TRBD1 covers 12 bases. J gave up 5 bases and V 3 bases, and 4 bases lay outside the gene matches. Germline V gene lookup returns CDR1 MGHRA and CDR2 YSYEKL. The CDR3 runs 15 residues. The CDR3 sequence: CASSQGTGGYETQYF. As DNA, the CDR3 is TGCGCCAGCAGCCAGGGGACAGGGGGCTATGAGACCCAGTACTTC.

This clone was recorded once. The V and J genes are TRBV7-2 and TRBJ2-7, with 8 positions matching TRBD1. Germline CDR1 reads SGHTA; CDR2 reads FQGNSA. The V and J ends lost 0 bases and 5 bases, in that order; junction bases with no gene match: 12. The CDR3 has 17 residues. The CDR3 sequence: CASSLARLQGANDEQYF. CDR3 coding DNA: TGTGCCAGCAGCTTAGCCCGGCTTCAGGGGGCGAATGACGAGCAGTACTTC.

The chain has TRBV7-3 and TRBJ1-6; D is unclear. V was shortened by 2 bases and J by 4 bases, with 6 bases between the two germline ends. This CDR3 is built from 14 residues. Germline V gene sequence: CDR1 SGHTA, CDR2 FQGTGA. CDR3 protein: CASSLLQYNSPLHF. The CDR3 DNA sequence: TGTGCCAGCAGCTTATTACAGTATAATTCACCCCTCCACTTT. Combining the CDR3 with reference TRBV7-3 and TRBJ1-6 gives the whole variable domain GAGVSQTPSNKVTEKGKYVELRCDPISGHTALYWYRQSLGQGPEFLIYFQGTGAADDSGLPNDRFFAVRPEGSVSTLKIQRTERGDSAVYLCASSLLQYNSPLHFGNGTRLTVT.

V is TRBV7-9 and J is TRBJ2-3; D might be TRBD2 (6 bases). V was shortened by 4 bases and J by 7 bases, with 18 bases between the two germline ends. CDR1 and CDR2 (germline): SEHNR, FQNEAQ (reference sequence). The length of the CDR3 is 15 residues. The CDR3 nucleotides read TGTGCCAGCAGCTCCTGGGGGGAGTGGCGGTATACGCAGTATTTT. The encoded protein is CASSSWGEWRYTQYF.

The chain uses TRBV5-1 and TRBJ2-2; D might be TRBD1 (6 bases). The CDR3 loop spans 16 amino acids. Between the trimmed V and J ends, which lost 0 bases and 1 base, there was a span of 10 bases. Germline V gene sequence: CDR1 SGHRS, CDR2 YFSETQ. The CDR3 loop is CASSLGGTLNTGELFF. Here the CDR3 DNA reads TGCGCCAGCAGCTTGGGGGGGACATTGAACACCGGGGAGCTGTTTTTT.

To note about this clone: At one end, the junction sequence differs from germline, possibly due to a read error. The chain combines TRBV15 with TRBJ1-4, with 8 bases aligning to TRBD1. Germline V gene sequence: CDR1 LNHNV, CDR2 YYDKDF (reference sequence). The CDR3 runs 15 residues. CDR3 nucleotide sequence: TGTGCCACCAGCGGAGAACGACAGGGGTATGAAAAACTGTTTTTT. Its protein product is CATSGERQGYEKLFF.